This TCR beta chain was captured by sequencing in a study of blood T cell repertoires in COVID-19. On the study more broadly: In each case, the material was cDNA or gDNA derived from T cells, B-cell-depleted T cells, or PBMCs.

This clone was seen only a few times. Membership in each cohort depended on participant-reported clinical history. Resolution of symptoms, clearance, or two negative PCRs was present in recovered Cohort 3 donors. The CDR3 consists of 15 residues. V gave up 3 bases and J gave up 3 bases; unmatched junction bases: 7. The germline gives CDR1 SGHKS, CDR2 YYEKEE (reference sequence). The method was immunoSEQ multiplex PCR; TCRdb's version includes in-frame clones alone and lacks a portion of them. Among 300,000 to 350,000 clones, over 75% were seen once, and the ten largest hold roughly 2%. The receptor comes from a man aged 30-40 years who had recovered from COVID-19. This chain joins TRBV5-5 and TRBJ1-2, with 8 bases that match TRBD1. Sequencing input: PBMCs or T cells enriched from blood (not recorded which). The CDR3: CASSSEDRVDYGYTF. DNA of the CDR3: TGTGCCAGCAGCTCGGAGGACAGGGTAGACTATGGCTACACCTTC.